This T cell receptor (beta chain) was sequenced for a study of T cell clonality in common variable immunodeficiency. Broader study findings: In common variable immunodeficiency, TCR beta chains reportedly carried fewer deletions and N-nucleotide insertions.

This clone was recorded a few times. Its antigen is still unknown. The read terminates 3 residues ahead of where the CDR3 ends, so the germline J gene completes it. Replacement immunoglobulin had been given to every CVID subject for at least one year. Heparinized whole blood, roughly 5 to 8 ml, came from each donor. TCRdb's copy holds only in-frame clones and misses some; the assay was immunoSEQ multiplex PCR. Sampling found some 19,000 clones, none seen once. V was pared by 8 bases and J by 0 bases, with 13 bases between. CDR1 is SEHNR, CDR2 FQNEAQ, per germline (reference sequence). The length of the CDR3 is 14 residues.

Sequenced input: peripheral blood mononuclear cells. This chain joins TRBV7-9 and TRBJ1-1; D might be TRBD1 (5 bases). The sequence was collected from a human donor with common variable immunodeficiency. The CDR3 bases that were read are TGTGCCAGCCAGGGCCCAATAATGAACACTGAA. Protein product: CASQGPIMNTE. In full, the CDR3 is CASQGPIMNTEAFF.